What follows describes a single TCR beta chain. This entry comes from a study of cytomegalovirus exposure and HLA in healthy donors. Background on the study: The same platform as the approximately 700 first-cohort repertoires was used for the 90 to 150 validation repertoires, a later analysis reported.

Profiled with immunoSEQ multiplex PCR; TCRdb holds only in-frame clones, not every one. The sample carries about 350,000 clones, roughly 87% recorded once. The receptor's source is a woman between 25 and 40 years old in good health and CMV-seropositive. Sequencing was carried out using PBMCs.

The CDR3 DNA reads TGTGCCAGCAGCGCTAGCCCACGTTCGAAGCAGTTCTTC. This translates into CASSASPRSKQFF. The V call is TRBV5-6, the J call TRBJ2-1; possible D gene TRBD2, 5 bases. CDR3 length: 13 amino acids. V was pared by 4 bases and J by 11 bases, with 16 bases between. Germline V gene lookup returns CDR1 SGHDT and CDR2 YYEEEE.